This TCR beta chain was documented in a study of shared clonotypes between healthy human individuals. Measured with immunoSEQ multiplex PCR; TCRdb has only the in-frame clones, and not every one. The sample carries about 990,000 clones, more than 75% recorded once. This clone was recorded a few times. What it binds is not known. Overall study findings and caveats: Compared with clonotypes that all four donors shared, non-shared clonotypes had lower generation probabilities. It was observed that approximately 5% of naive CD4 clonotypes were shared across a few donors. Large depth notwithstanding, sorted-subset sequencing proved incomplete by rarefaction.

A CD45RA+ naive subset and a CD45RA-negative memory subset were split from CD4+ cells. V lost 0 bases to trimming and J lost 4 bases, with 15 bases between them. Germline CDR1 MNHEY, CDR2 SMNVEV (reference sequence). The CDR3 totals 16 residues. Sample: memory CD4+ T cells from PBMCs. Subset reported: CD45RA-negative fraction. The sequence was collected from a man aged 18 to 30 in good health. Some clones in this sample may be carry-over from other donors' samples. The rearrangement uses TRBV27 and TRBJ1-2, with D possibly TRBD1 on 5 matching bases. CDR3 DNA: TGTGCCAGCAGTTTATCCCCTCTTGGGGCCTTCTATGGCTACACCTTC. Translated: CASSLSPLGAFYGYTF.